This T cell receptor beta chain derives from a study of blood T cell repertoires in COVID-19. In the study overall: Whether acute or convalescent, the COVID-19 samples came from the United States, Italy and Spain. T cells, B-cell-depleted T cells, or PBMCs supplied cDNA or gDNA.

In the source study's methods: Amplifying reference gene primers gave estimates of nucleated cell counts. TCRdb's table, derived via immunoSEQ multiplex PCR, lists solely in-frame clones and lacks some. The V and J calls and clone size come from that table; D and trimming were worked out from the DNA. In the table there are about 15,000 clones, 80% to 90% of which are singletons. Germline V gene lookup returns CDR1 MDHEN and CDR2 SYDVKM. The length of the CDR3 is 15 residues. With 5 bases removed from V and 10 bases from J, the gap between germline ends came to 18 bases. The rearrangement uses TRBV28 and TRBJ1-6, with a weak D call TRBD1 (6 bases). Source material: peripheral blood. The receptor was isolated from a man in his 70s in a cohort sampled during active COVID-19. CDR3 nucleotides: TGTGCCAGCAGTACCATTGCAGGGGAGGGGTCACCCCTCCACTTT. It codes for CASSTIAGEGSPLHF.